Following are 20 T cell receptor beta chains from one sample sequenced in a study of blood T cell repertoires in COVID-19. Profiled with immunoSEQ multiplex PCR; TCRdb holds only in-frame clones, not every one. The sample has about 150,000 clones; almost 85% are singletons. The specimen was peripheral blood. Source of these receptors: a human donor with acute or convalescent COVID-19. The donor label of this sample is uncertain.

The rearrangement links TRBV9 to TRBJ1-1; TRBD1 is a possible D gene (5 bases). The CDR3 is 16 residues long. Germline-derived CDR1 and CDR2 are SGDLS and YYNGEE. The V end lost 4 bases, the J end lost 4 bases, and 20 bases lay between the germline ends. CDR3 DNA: TGTGCCAGCAGCCCGCGCGAAGGGGCGGGGAGCACTGAAGCTTTCTTT. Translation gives CASSPREGAGSTEAFF.

As DNA, the CDR3 is TGTGCCAGCAGTGACAGGGGTGCTGGGGCCAACGTCCTGACTTTC. Amino acid sequence: CASSDRGAGANVLTF. The chain links TRBV6-2 or TRBV6-3 to TRBJ2-6; 8 bases are a match to TRBD1. This CDR3 has 15 amino acids. Germline V CDR1 and CDR2: MNHEY, SVGEGT. Losses at the gene ends were 5 bases for V and 2 bases for J; bases not matched to a gene: 2.

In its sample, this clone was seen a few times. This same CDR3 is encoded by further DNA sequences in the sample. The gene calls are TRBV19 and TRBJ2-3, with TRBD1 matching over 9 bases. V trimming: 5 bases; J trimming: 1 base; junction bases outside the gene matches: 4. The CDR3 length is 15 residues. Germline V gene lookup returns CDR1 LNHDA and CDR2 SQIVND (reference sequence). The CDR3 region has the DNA TGTGCCAGTAGTCCCTGGACAGGGGGCACAGATACGCAGTATTTT. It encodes CASSPWTGGTDTQYF.

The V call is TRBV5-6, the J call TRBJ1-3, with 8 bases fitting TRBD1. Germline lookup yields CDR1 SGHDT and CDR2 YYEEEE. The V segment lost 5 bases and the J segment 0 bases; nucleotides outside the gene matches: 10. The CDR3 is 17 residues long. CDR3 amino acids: CASRRRQGRSSGNTIYF. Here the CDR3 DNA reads TGTGCCAGCAGACGTAGACAGGGGCGTTCCTCTGGAAACACCATATATTTT.

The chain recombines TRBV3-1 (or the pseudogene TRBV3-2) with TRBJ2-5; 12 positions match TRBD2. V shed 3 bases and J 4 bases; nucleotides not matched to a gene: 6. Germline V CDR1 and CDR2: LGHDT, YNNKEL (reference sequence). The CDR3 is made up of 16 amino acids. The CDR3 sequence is CASSQWTSGARETQYF. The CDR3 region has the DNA TGTGCCAGCAGCCAGTGGACTAGCGGGGCGAGAGAGACCCAGTACTTC.

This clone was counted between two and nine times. The CDR3 DNA is TGTGCCAGCACCCTCTCTGCTAGCGGGGGTAGAGATACGCAGTATTTT. This encodes CASTLSASGGRDTQYF. V is TRBV2 and J is TRBJ2-3; 10 positions match TRBD2. The V gene's germline CDR1 is SNHLY and CDR2 FYNNEI. V dropped 7 bases and J dropped 5; count of bases not matched to a gene: 12. The CDR3 is 16 residues long.

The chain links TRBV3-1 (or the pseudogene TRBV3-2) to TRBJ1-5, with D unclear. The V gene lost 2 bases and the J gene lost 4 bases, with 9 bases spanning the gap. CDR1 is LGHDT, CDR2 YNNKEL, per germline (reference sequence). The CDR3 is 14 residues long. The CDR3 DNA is TGTGCCAGCAGCCAACCCCCGGGTAATCAGCCCCAGCATTTT. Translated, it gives CASSQPPGNQPQHF.

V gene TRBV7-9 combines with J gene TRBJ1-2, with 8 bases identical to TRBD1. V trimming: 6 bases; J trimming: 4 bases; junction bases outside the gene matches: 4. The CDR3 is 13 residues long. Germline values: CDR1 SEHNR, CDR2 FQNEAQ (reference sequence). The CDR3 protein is CASSKDRAYGYTF. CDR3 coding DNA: TGTGCCAGCAGTAAGGACAGGGCCTATGGCTACACCTTC.

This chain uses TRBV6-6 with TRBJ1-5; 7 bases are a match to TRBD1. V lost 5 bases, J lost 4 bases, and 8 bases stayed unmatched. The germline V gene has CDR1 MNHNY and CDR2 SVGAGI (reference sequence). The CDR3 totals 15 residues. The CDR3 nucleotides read TGTGCCAGCAGTGCCGGGACAGCCAGGAATCAGCCCCAGCATTTT. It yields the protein CASSAGTARNQPQHF.

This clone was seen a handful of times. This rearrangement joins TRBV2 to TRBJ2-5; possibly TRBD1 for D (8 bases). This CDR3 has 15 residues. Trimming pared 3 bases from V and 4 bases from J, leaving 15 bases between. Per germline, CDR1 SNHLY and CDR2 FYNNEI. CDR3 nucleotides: TGTGCCAGCAGTGATGGACAGGGAGGGCGAGAGACCCAGTACTTC. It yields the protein CASSDGQGGRETQYF. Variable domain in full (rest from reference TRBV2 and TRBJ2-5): EPEVTQTPSHQVTQMGQEVILRCVPISNHLYFYWYRQILGQKVEFLVSFYNNEISEKSEIFDDQFSVERPDGSNFTLKIRSTKLEDSAMYFCASSDGQGGRETQYFGPGTRLLVL.

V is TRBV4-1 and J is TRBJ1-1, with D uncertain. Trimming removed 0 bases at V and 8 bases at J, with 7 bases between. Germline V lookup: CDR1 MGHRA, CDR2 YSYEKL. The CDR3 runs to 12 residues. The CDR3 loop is CASSQDQEEAFF. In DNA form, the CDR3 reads TGCGCCAGCAGCCAAGATCAGGAAGAAGCTTTCTTT.

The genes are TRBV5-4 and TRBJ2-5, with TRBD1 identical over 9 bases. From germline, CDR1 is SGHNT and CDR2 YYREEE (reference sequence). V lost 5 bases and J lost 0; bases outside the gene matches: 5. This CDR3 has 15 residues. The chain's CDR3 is CASRPGQGNQETQYF. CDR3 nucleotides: TGTGCCAGCAGACCGGGACAGGGAAACCAAGAGACCCAGTACTTC.

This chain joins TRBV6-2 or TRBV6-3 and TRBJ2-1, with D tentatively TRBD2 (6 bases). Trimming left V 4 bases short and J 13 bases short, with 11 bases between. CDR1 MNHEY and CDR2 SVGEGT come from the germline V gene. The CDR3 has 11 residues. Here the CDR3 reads CASSFGLNQFF. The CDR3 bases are TGTGCCAGCAGTTTCGGACTAAACCAGTTCTTC.

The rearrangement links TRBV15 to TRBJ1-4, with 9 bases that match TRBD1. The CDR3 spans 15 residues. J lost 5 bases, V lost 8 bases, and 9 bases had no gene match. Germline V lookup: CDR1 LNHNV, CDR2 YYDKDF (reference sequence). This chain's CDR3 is CATGLRGQGNEKLFF. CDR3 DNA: TGTGCCACCGGATTGAGAGGACAGGGGAATGAAAAACTGTTTTTT.

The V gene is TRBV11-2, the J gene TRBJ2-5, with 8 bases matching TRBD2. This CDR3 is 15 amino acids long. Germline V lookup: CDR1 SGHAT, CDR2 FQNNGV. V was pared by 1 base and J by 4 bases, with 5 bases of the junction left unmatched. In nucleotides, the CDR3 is TGTGCCAGCAGCTTAGGACGGGGGGGCCCAGAGACCCAGTACTTC. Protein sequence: CASSLGRGGPETQYF.

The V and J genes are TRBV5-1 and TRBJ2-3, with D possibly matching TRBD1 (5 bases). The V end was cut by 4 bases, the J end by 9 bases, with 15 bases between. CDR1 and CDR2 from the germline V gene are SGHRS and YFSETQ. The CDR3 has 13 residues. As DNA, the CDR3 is TGCGCCAGCAGCCCCCCCGGACATTTAACGCAGTATTTT. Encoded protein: CASSPPGHLTQYF.

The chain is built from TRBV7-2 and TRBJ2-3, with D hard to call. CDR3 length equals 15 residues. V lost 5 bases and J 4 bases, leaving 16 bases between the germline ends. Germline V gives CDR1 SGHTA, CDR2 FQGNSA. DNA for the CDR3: TGTGCCAGCAGCCGGAATTGGCAGGTCGCAGATACGCAGTATTTT. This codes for CASSRNWQVADTQYF.

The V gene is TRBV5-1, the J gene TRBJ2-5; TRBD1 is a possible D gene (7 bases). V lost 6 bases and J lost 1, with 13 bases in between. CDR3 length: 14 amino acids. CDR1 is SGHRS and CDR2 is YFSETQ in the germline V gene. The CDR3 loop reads CASTGDSVQETQYF. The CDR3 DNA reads TGCGCCAGCACGGGGGACAGCGTCCAAGAGACCCAGTACTTC.

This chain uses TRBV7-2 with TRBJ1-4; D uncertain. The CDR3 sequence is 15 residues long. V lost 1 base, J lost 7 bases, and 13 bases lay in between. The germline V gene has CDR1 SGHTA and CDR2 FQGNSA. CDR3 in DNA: TGTGCCAGCAGCTTAGGTCCCAATTCGGGTGAAAAACTGTTTTTT. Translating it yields CASSLGPNSGEKLFF. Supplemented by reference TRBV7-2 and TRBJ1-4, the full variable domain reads GAGVSQSPSNKVTEKGKDVELRCDPISGHTALYWYRQSLGQGLEFLIYFQGNSAPDKSGLPSDRFSAERTGGSVSTLTIQRTQQEDSAVYLCASSLGPNSGEKLFFGSGTQLSVL.

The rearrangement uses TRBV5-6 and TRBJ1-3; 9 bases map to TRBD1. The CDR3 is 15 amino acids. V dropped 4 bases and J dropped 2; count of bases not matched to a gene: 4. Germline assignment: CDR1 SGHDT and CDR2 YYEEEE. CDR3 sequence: CASSLWTGAGNTIYF. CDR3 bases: TGTGCCAGCAGCCTTTGGACAGGGGCTGGAAACACCATATATTTT.